This T cell receptor beta chain was obtained from a study of blood T cell repertoires in COVID-19. The wider study: Collection of acute and convalescent COVID-19 samples took place in the United States, Italy and Spain. From T cells, B-cell-depleted T cells, or PBMCs came the material, which was cDNA or gDNA.

The germline V gene encodes CDR1 MNHEY and CDR2 SVGAGI. The CDR3 is 11 residues long. V was trimmed by 8 bases and J by 3 bases, leaving 8 bases between them. Per the original methods: Reference gene primer amplification in the assay estimated nucleated cell counts. The method was immunoSEQ multiplex PCR; TCRdb's version includes in-frame clones alone and lacks a portion of them. The V and J calls and clone size are taken from that table; D and trimming were inferred from the DNA. The table records fewer than 300,000 clones, approximately 91% of them present only once. The TCR comes from a person aged 18 to 35 with COVID-19, enrolled during active disease. The material sequenced was peripheral blood. V and J are TRBV6-5 and TRBJ2-7; D unclear. The DNA for the CDR3 is TGTGCCAGCGGATACAGCTACGAGCAGTACTTC. It encodes CASGYSYEQYF.